Below, one TCR beta chain is given with its context. This entry belongs to a study of cytomegalovirus exposure and HLA in healthy donors. Study summary: A subsequent analysis reported that the roughly 120 validation repertoires were produced on the same platform that had also been used for the roughly 700 first-cohort repertoires.

TCRdb's copy holds only in-frame clones and misses some; the assay was immunoSEQ multiplex PCR. The table has about 71,000 clones, 94% seen once; the top ten hold over 0.8%. The CDR3 is made up of 16 amino acids. Germline V lookup: CDR1 SGDLS, CDR2 YYNGEE. The V segment lost 4 bases and the J segment 1 base; nucleotides outside the gene matches: 8. Sequencing used PBMCs. The clonotype originates from a woman aged 18-35 years in good health and CMV-seronegative. The gene calls are TRBV9 and TRBJ2-3, with 8 bases fitting TRBD1. CDR3 in amino acids: CASSPIGGQGTDTQYF. CDR3 sequence (DNA): TGTGCCAGCAGCCCCATCGGGGGACAGGGCACAGATACGCAGTATTTT.